In its sample, the clone carrying this T cell receptor (beta chain) was seen many times. Arm-PCR with iRepertoire HTBI primers amplified the CDR3 regions for these TCR beta libraries. In TCRdb, the multiplex PCR reads were re-called with MiXCR into one record per CDR3 protein. Among around 500,000 distinct CDR3 sequences listed, around 12% were seen once. This entry belongs to a study of regulatory T cells in long-lasting Graves disease. Time point specified: newly diagnosed GD, antithyroid drugs for less than 3 months. Isolated PBMC RNA provided the starting material for the TCR library. V was clipped by 3 bases and J by 2 bases, with 10 bases between them. CDR1 SGHDT and CDR2 YYEEEE come from the germline V gene. The CDR3 loop spans 14 amino acids. This sample was also put to use in a study of T cells in Graves' hyperthyroidism and ophthalmopathy. This second report adds: In the blood, most expanded thyroid clonotypes above 0.001 appeared as well.

This sequence originates from a woman younger than 45 with Graves disease. The input for sequencing was peripheral blood mononuclear cells (PBMCs), taken at new diagnosis, from a patient treated with antithyroid drugs. The V gene is TRBV5-6, the J gene TRBJ2-3, with D hard to call. CDR3 in DNA: TGTGCCAGCAGCTGGGCAGGCCCCACAGATACGCAGTATTTT. It specifies CASSWAGPTDTQYF.